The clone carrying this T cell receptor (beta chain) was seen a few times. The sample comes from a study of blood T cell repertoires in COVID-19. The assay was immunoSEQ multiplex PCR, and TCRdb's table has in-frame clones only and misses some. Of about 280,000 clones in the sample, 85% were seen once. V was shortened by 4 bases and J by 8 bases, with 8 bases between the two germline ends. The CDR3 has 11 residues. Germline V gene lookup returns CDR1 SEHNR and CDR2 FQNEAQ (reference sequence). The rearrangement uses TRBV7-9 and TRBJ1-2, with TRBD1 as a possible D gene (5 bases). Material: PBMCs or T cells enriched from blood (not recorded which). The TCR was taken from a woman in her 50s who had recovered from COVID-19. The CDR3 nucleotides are TGTGCCAGCAGCTCGGGGGGAGGCTACACCTTC. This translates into CASSSGGGYTF.